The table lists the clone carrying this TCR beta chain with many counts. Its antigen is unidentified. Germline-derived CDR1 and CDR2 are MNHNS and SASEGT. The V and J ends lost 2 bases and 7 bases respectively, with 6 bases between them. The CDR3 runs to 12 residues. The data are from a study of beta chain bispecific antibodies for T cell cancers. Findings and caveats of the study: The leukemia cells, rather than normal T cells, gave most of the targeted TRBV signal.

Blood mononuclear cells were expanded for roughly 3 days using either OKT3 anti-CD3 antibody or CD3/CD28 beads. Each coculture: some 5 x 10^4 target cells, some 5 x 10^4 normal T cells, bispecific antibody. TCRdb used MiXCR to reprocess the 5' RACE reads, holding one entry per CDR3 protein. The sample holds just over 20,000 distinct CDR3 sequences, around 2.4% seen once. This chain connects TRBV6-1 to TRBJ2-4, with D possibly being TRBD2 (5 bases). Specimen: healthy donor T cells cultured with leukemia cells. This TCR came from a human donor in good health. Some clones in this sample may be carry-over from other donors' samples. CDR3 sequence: CASSEPGNIQYF. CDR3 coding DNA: TGTGCCAGCAGTGAACCGGGGAACATTCAGTACTTC.